These T cell receptor beta chains were read from a single sample in a study of T cell repertoires in cytomegalovirus infection. Their recognized antigens are unknown. TCRdb re-called the reads through MiXCR, storing one row per CDR3 protein. This sample yields around 500,000 distinct CDR3 sequences, of which about 42% are seen a single time; 43% belongs to the top ten. The material was cultured PBMCs, obtained from culture after CMV antigen stimulation. Source of these receptors: a human donor in good health (CMV status not recorded). Some clones in this sample may be carry-over from other donors' samples. Both conserved end residues are trimmed from each CDR3. The order of the fields is J gene, V gene, CDR3 protein.

TRBJ2-7,TRBV27,ASSLAPSPYEQY
TRBJ1-1,TRBV7-2,ASSLGDPAEAF
TRBJ2-3,TRBV7-2,ASSLAIPSGRAPDTQY
TRBJ2-5,TRBV7-2,ASSLPGPRETQY
TRBJ1-4,TRBV27,ASSLIGGRGEKLF
TRBJ1-3,TRBV11-2,ASSGPEGGSRPFSGNTIY
TRBJ2-2,TRBV7-6,ASSLISGLNTGELF
TRBJ2-1,TRBV7-8,ASSYVGGSSSYNEQF
TRBJ2-1,TRBV7-9,ASSPVFGGRKFSSYNEQF
TRBJ2-3,TRBV7-2,ASSPFPPGGGADTQY
TRBJ2-1,TRBV10-3,AISETGPGDEQF
TRBJ2-5,TRBV5-4,ASSLGLQTETQY
TRBJ1-1,TRBV5-6,ASSRLTTEATEAF
TRBJ1-5,TRBV7-9,ASSMINQPQH
TRBJ2-5,TRBV27,ASSGVPGTDQETQY
TRBJ2-5,TRBV7-2,ASSSWTLSPETQY
TRBJ1-4,TRBV15,ATSERDSPTNEKLF
TRBJ2-5,TRBV3-1,ASSQEPHRETQY
TRBJ2-7,TRBV7-2,ASSRIAGGGYEQY
TRBJ2-3,TRBV11-2,ASSDLTSRGKGQY
TRBJ2-7,TRBV12-3/TRBV12-4,ASSFLNYEQY
TRBJ2-6,TRBV7-2,ASRASGANVLT
TRBJ2-3,TRBV7-6,ASSYGSGRATDTQY
TRBJ2-5,TRBV2,ASRAGTQIETQY
TRBJ2-1,TRBV30,AWTRIRLMREQF
TRBJ2-1,TRBV7-6,ASSGLVYNEQF
TRBJ2-5,TRBV11-3,ASSSQGGGGETQY
TRBJ1-1,TRBV24-1,ATSDGEKAEAF
TRBJ2-2,TRBV19,ASSITGERLAGELF
TRBJ2-7,TRBV7-4,ASSQPAGGQY
TRBJ1-4,TRBV6-5,ASSQQPGKGYEKLF
TRBJ1-1,TRBV7-9,ASSSHDLTGMNTEAF
TRBJ2-7,TRBV7-2,ASLPGTGSYEQY
TRBJ2-3,TRBV7-6,ASSLRGGGIPDTQY
TRBJ2-5,TRBV4-1,ASSPRGPGGETQY
TRBJ1-1,TRBV7-2,ASSMTRGLGTEAF
TRBJ1-2,TRBV7-2,ASSPRQGADGYT
TRBJ2-1,TRBV5-4,ASSVPTSGTYNEQF
TRBJ2-6,TRBV6-5,ASSEVASGANVLT
TRBJ1-5,TRBV18,ASSEGDAQPQH
TRBJ1-3,TRBV12-3/TRBV12-4,ASSPPVLGPGGNTIY
TRBJ2-5,TRBV11-2,ASSLGSVGETQY
TRBJ2-7,TRBV5-1,ASSLAGGGLVEQY
TRBJ2-2,TRBV11-3,ASSAQGPGELF
TRBJ2-4,TRBV30,AWSGHTGNIQY